Each of the 6 T cell receptor beta chains below was sequenced from the same sample in a study of T cell responses to AZD1222 COVID-19 vaccine. TCRdb's table, derived via immunoSEQ multiplex PCR, lists solely in-frame clones and lacks some. This table holds some 110,000 clones, more than 75% found once. Sequenced here: peripheral blood, sampled 28 days after the second AZD1222 dose. The receptors shown here come from an adult who received the AZD1222 COVID-19 vaccine.

The chain carries TRBV3-1 (or the pseudogene TRBV3-2) and TRBJ1-6; D may be TRBD1 (5 bases). The CDR3 sequence is 15 residues long. Trimming took 4 bases from V and 7 from J, leaving 14 bases between them. CDR1 is LGHDT and CDR2 is YNNKEL in the germline V gene (reference sequence). CDR3 residues: CASSPGISGNSPLHF. The CDR3 region has the DNA TGTGCCAGCAGCCCCGGAATTTCAGGGAATTCACCCCTCCACTTT.

This clone was observed once. This chain uses TRBV29-1 with TRBJ1-4, with TRBD1 identical over 9 bases. The germline gives CDR1 SQVTM, CDR2 ANQGSEA. Unmatched junction bases numbered 1, after V lost 6 bases and J lost 8 bases. This CDR3 has 11 residues. The CDR3 loop is CSVGTGEKLFF. The CDR3 DNA follows: TGCAGCGTGGGGACAGGGGAAAAACTGTTTTTT.

This rearrangement joins TRBV7-9 to TRBJ2-1, with TRBD2 identical over 7 bases. CDR1 is SEHNR, CDR2 FQNEAQ, per germline (reference sequence). This CDR3 has 13 residues. The V segment lost 5 bases and the J segment 6 bases; nucleotides outside the gene matches: 4. The CDR3 coding sequence is TGTGCCAGCAGCGAGACTAGCAGCAATGAGCAGTTCTTC. Its protein product is CASSETSSNEQFF.

This clone was seen a single time. The V and J genes are TRBV7-2 and TRBJ2-1; no definite D call. V was trimmed by 1 base and J by 0 bases, leaving 10 bases between them. Germline values: CDR1 SGHTA, CDR2 FQGNSA. CDR3 size: 16 residues. The CDR3, as DNA: TGTGCCAGCAGCTTAGTTATCCAAGACTCCTACAATGAGCAGTTCTTC. This translates into CASSLVIQDSYNEQFF.

The rearrangement uses TRBV3-1 (or the pseudogene TRBV3-2) and TRBJ1-4, with D possibly being TRBD1 (5 bases). Trimming left V 5 bases short and J 5 bases short, with 9 bases between. This CDR3 has 13 amino acids. CDR1 is LGHDT and CDR2 is YNNKEL in the germline V gene (reference sequence). CDR3 region: CASSYRGNEKLFF. In DNA form, the CDR3 reads TGTGCCAGCAGCTATAGGGGAAATGAAAAACTGTTTTTT.

The rearrangement uses TRBV6-1 and TRBJ2-7, with 10 bases that match TRBD2. Germline V gene sequence: CDR1 MNHNS, CDR2 SASEGT. The CDR3 sequence is 14 residues long. Trimming took 9 bases from V and 6 from J; bases not matched to a gene: 11. The chain's CDR3 is CASTSAGGPFEQYF. CDR3 nucleotide sequence: TGTGCCAGTACGTCAGCGGGAGGGCCTTTCGAGCAGTACTTC.